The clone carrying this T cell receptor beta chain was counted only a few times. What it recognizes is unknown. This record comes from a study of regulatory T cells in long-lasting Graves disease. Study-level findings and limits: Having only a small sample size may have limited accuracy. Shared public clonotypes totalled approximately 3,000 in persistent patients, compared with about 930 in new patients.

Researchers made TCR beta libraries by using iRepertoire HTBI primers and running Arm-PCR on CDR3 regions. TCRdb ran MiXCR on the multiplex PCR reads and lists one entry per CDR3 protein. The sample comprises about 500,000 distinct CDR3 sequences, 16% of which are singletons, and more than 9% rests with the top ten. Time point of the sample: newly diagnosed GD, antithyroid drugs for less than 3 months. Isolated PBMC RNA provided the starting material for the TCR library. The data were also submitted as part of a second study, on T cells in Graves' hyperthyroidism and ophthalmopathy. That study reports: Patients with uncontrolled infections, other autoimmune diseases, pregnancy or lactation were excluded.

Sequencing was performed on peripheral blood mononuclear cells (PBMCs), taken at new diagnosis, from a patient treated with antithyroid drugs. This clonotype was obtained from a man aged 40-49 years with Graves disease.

CDR3 nucleotide sequence: TGTGCCACCAGCGGGACACAGGGTCGCGAGCAGTACTTC. It encodes CATSGTQGREQYF. The chain combines TRBV15 with TRBJ2-7; TRBD1 is a possible D gene (6 bases). This CDR3 is built from 13 residues. Between the trimmed V and J ends, which lost 5 bases and 6 bases, there was a span of 14 bases. Germline lookup yields CDR1 LNHNV and CDR2 YYDKDF (reference sequence).